This T cell receptor beta chain appears in the sequencing data of a study of blood T cells in healthy people across ages. Findings and limits, study-wide: The CMV status of each donor remained undetermined, and this could have confounded shifts in expanded clonotypes. The unsorted PBMCs prevented any conclusive comparison of naive versus antigen-experienced cells.

The CDR3 is 11 amino acids. The V gene's germline CDR1 is LGHDT and CDR2 YNNKEL (reference sequence). V shed 1 base and J shed 13 bases, with 10 bases lying between them. Primed by a sample-barcoded 5' primer and a J-beta primer mix, a second PCR proceeded for 7 to 11 cycles. Every sample returned 3 million or more CDR3-containing paired-end reads. TCRdb fed the 5' RACE reads into MiXCR, producing one record per CDR3 protein. Of 1.5 million to 1.8 million distinct CDR3 sequences listed, 42% are singletons. Concerning this clonotype: Its antigen is undetermined.

V usage is TRBV3-1 and J usage is TRBJ2-5; D possibly uses TRBD1 or TRBD2 (5 bases each). Input material: blood. The sequence came from a woman between 18 and 29 years old in good health. The DNA of the CDR3 is TGTGCCAGCAGCCAAGGAGGGGAGCCGTACTTC. Translating it yields CASSQGGEPYF.